This is a list of T cell receptor beta chains from one sample in a study of CXCR3-negative and CXCR3-positive naive CD8 T cells. TCRdb reworked the 5' RACE reads into one entry per CDR3 protein, no DNA. This sample's clone table lists 55,000 to 75,000 distinct CDR3 sequences. The specimen sequenced was naive CXCR3+ CD8+ T cells from blood. These receptors were taken from a human donor in good health. Some clones in this sample may be carry-over from other donors' samples. The CDR3 runs from the conserved cysteine through the conserved F or W.

v_gene	j_gene	CDR3aa
TRBV28	TRBJ2-7	CATGTGYEQYF
TRBV28	TRBJ2-3	CASSLGGRTDTQYF
TRBV4-3	TRBJ1-4	CASSQSTGQLEKLFF
TRBV14	TRBJ2-7	CASSDTGQGYEQYF
TRBV5-1	TRBJ2-1	CASSAYRDGPNNEQFF
TRBV7-9	TRBJ2-7	CASSQTTRPYEQYF
TRBV29-1	TRBJ2-7	CSVEASPGQTSYEQYF
TRBV7-9	TRBJ2-4	CASSDIPGTPRENIQYF
TRBV6-6	TRBJ2-2	CASSTLGSDTGELFF
TRBV4-1	TRBJ1-1	CASSQEDQNTEAFF
TRBV20-1	TRBJ1-6	CSARDRQSPSYNSPLHF
TRBV7-9	TRBJ2-1	CASISGGNNEQFF
TRBV19	TRBJ2-5	CASSIDGGEETQYF
TRBV6-2/TRBV6-3	TRBJ1-2	CASNRQGSNYGYTF
TRBV7-8	TRBJ2-1	CASSLALRGGSSYNEQFF
TRBV7-6	TRBJ2-5	CASSLDTSETQYF
TRBV9	TRBJ2-2	CASSASAGELFF
TRBV14	TRBJ2-3	CASSQDVGLAADTQYF
TRBV7-9	TRBJ1-1	CASSLGGHTEAFF
TRBV6-5	TRBJ2-5	CASSSPLGGQGAETQYF
TRBV10-3	TRBJ1-3	CAISELGPSGNTIYF
TRBV7-6	TRBJ2-1	CASSLGGGYPNEQFF
TRBV7-3	TRBJ2-7	CASSLKGGQGGEQYF
TRBV2	TRBJ1-1	CASSEGTGTGNTEAFF
TRBV28	TRBJ1-1	CASSGAPIEAFF
TRBV7-8	TRBJ1-2	CASSLAPPGAANTF
TRBV29-1	TRBJ2-7	CSVELFDPGAGLNYEQYF
TRBV29-1	TRBJ1-1	CSVPGRMNTEAFF
TRBV29-1	TRBJ2-4	CSVEDAGPYAKNIQYF
TRBV19	TRBJ2-7	CASSMDWQSYEQYF
TRBV4-1	TRBJ2-5	CASSQGLDRTQETQYF
TRBV7-6	TRBJ2-1	CASSASTGPYNEQFF
TRBV29-1	TRBJ2-7	CSVAHTGTSYEQYF
TRBV20-1	TRBJ2-7	CSARDPIYRDRDPHEQYF
TRBV7-8	TRBJ2-2	CASSLGGSSGELFF
TRBV7-3	TRBJ1-1	CASSSTMGPEAFF
TRBV4-3	TRBJ2-5	CASSQDVASGETQYF
TRBV29-1	TRBJ2-5	CSVDWGRDIQETQYF
TRBV28	TRBJ2-4	CASSSGLAGGGIAKNIQYF
TRBV29-1	TRBJ2-2	CSVEDPRGNTGELFF
TRBV20-1	TRBJ2-2	CSARNLWTSGGRANTGELFF